The text below deals with one T cell receptor beta chain. Its antigen is still unknown. Per-base quality was not reported, and no clone a single base away is much larger than it. CDR1 and CDR2, per the germline V gene (reference sequence), are SGHKS and YYEKEE. Trimmed from V: 1 base; trimmed from J: 6 bases; junction bases lacking a gene match: 5. The CDR3 covers 14 residues, taking in both the cysteine and the phenylalanine. Only CDR3 DNA remains: 42 bases, in frame from the first base. TCRbeta CDR3 regions were sequenced with the immunoSEQ Assay. After extraction, genomic DNA underwent amplification by bias-controlled multiplex PCR, followed by high-throughput sequencing. Concerning the study's data processing: Collapsing and filtering of sequences were performed to quantify the absolute abundance of each unique TCRbeta CDR3 region. T cell fraction was estimated by normalizing TCRbeta template counts to usable DNA, which was measured by amplifying reference genes present in all nucleated cells. Repertoire TCRs were annotated as SARS-CoV-2-specific when V gene, CDR3 amino acid sequence and J gene were exactly matched to a known reactive TCR set. The reference SARS-CoV-2 TCR set came from MIRA and was filtered for enrichment in COVID-19-positive ImmuneCODE repertoires, removing public or cross-reactive TCRs. Using the MIRA antigens, annotated TCRs were further analysed by specific ORF or by position within an ORF. Breadth was defined as the number of annotated unique rearrangements divided by the total number of unique productive rearrangements, and depth was defined as the summed frequency of the annotated unique rearrangements. Two-sided Wilcoxon rank-sum tests were used to compare TCR breadth between groups. In its TCRdb copy, this immuneACCESS table keeps in-frame sequences only and misses some clones. Where compared with another copy, unresolved V genes explain less than half of these, and the others have no known cause. That table furnishes V, J and clone size, whereas the DNA furnished D and trimming. Across this sample there are fewer than 800,000 clones, with 89% seen only once. The ten largest clones take up approximately 1.5% of the sample.

This sample is drawn from a study of Ad26.COV2.S vaccination and SARS-CoV-2 variants (dated by TCRdb to the early 2020s). With respect to the entire study: Donors in the vaccine arm were drawn from COV1001, a phase I-IIa trial of Ad26.COV2.S in healthy adults that was multicentre, randomized, double-blind and placebo-controlled. A total of 32 samples were included in the TCR-sequenced set, comprising around 19 Ad26.COV2.S vaccine recipients, 5 placebo recipients and 8 SARS-CoV-2 convalescent individuals. Ad26.COV2.S was administered intramuscularly at a dose of 5x10^10 or 1x10^11 viral particles, either as one shot or as two shots given 56 days apart. Investigators did not know the trial group allocation while performing experiments and assessing outcomes. Trial participants were randomized into five groups of five, in which low-dose or high-dose Ad26.COV2.S was given once or twice, or placebo was given on both occasions. TCRbeta repertoire sequencing was used to assess the specificity and breadth of SARS-CoV-2-reactive T cell receptors after Ad26.COV2.S vaccination.

The sample's treatment or condition label, decoded: some 20 received Ad26.COV2.S at low or high dose, single or two shots; several received placebo; per-sample allocation not given. For vaccine and placebo recipients, the sequenced repertoires came from samples collected on day 63 after the first injection. Cohort 1b enrolled some 25 adults aged 18-55 years at a single site in Boston, USA, between 29 July and 7 August 2020. Ad26.COV2.S was a replication-incompetent adenovirus type 26 vector expressing a prefusion-stabilized SARS-CoV-2 spike protein from the original Wuhan strain. Overall results and qualifications from the work: According to the authors, total T cell responses may have been underestimated by the TCR breadth and depth analyses. After vaccination, substantial breadth of spike-specific CD8+ and CD4+ T cell responses was reported. Comparable non-spike TCR breadth was observed between vaccine and placebo recipients, consistent with only spike being contained in the vaccine. Ad26.COV2.S recipients had higher spike-specific TCR breadth than placebo recipients (P = 0.0014). The study was not powered for comparison of responses between vaccine doses or regimens.

Recombination connected TRBV5-5 to TRBJ2-7, and 9 bases in between align with TRBD1. The sequence was collected from a person between 18 and 59 years old who received the Ad26.COV2.S COVID-19 vaccine or a placebo. The material was peripheral blood, obtained in a trial of Ad26.COV2.S vaccine versus placebo. DNA sequence: TGTGCCAGCAGCTTGCAGGACAGGGGAACCGAGCAGTACTTC. Its protein product is CASSLQDRGTEQYF.